The 31 T cell receptor beta chains below were found in one sample sequenced in a study of CD8 T cells in ankylosing spondylitis (dated by TCRdb to between 2016 and 2019). The library came from 5' RACE. Sequenced on an Illumina HiSeq 2500. TCRdb took the public reads, trimmed them with fastp at Q25, ran MiXCR for clone calling and kept in-frame beta chains. One record per CDR3 amino acid sequence lists the most common genes and DNA. Within this sample are approximately 110,000 distinct CDR3 sequences, with 24% of them counted one time only. Around 12% of the sample lies in the top ten. Sequenced material: synovial fluid, either unsorted or a sorted T cell fraction (not recorded which). Every receptor here comes from a male donor with ankylosing spondylitis.

This chain connects TRBV4-2 to TRBJ2-7, with 10 nucleotides matching TRBD2. The length of the CDR3 is 17 residues. V was clipped by 3 bases and J by 3 bases; unmatched bases: 11. In germline, CDR1 is LGHNA, CDR2 YNFKEQ. In nucleotides, the CDR3 is TGTGCCAGCAGCCACGGGACTAGCGAGACCCTTTTCTACGAGCAGTACTTC. As protein: CASSHGTSETLFYEQYF.

The gene calls are TRBV20-1 and TRBJ2-1; no reliable D call. CDR1 DFQATT and CDR2 SNEGSKA come from the germline V gene (reference sequence). Trimming cost V 6 bases and J 5 bases, with 8 bases left between them. The CDR3 has 11 amino acids. The CDR3, as DNA: TGCAGTGCCGAAAGGAACAATGAGCAGTTCTTC. This gives the protein CSAERNNEQFF.

This clonotype was counted once. The genes are TRBV6-5 and TRBJ1-5; 10 bases map to TRBD1. CDR1 and CDR2 (germline): MNHEY, SVGAGI. This CDR3 has 15 residues. J lost 6 bases, V lost 3 bases, and 5 bases had no gene match. This CDR3 is CASSYRGQGGQPQHF. DNA for the CDR3: TGTGCCAGCAGTTATCGTGGACAGGGGGGTCAGCCCCAGCATTTT.

The CDR3 loop reads CAIRGSKPANTGELFF. The CDR3 DNA reads TGTGCCATCAGGGGCAGCAAGCCCGCGAACACCGGGGAGCTGTTTTTT. The chain carries TRBV10-3 and TRBJ2-2; D ambiguous. This CDR3 region has 16 residues. CDR1 ENHRY and CDR2 SYGVKD come from the germline V gene. Deletions cut 6 bases from V and 0 bases from J, with 14 bases between.

This clonotype showed up just a few times. The chain employs TRBV5-4 and TRBJ1-1; TRBD1 agrees at 7 bases. After removal of 2 bases from V and 8 bases from J, the junction contained 0 bases not matched to a gene. Germline V gene sequence: CDR1 SGHNT, CDR2 YYREEE (reference sequence). CDR3 length: 11 residues. In DNA, the CDR3 is TGTGCCAGCAGCTTACAGGGGGAAGCTTTCTTT. Translated, it gives CASSLQGEAFF.

This clonotype has at least ten counts. The rearrangement joins TRBV20-1 to TRBJ1-2, with 10 bases identical to TRBD1. This CDR3 spans 13 amino acids. The germline CDR1 and CDR2 sequences are DFQATT and SNEGSKA (reference sequence). V was clipped by 6 bases and J by 8 bases; unmatched bases: 9. CDR3 residues: CSALSGTGVGYTF. CDR3 bases: TGCAGTGCCTTATCCGGGACAGGGGTCGGCTACACCTTC.

This clonotype was seen a handful of times. CDR3 protein: CASSLVPTGDGANVLTF. The CDR3 DNA follows: TGTGCCAGCAGCTTAGTCCCAACAGGGGATGGGGCCAACGTCCTGACTTTC. This chain uses TRBV7-8 with TRBJ2-6; 7 bases line up with TRBD1. The CDR3 is made up of 17 amino acids. With V trimmed by 1 base and J by 3 bases, 6 bases remained unmatched. CDR1 SGHVS and CDR2 FQNEAQ come from the germline V gene.

This clonotype was found a few times. The chain has TRBV5-1 and TRBJ2-1; 8 positions agree with TRBD1. The CDR3 has 15 residues. Germline trimming cut 4 bases from V and 0 bases from J; bases unmatched to any gene: 3. Germline loops: CDR1 SGHRS, CDR2 YFSETQ. The CDR3 sequence is CASSPGQGSYNEQFF. The CDR3 nucleotides are TGCGCCAGCAGCCCCGGACAGGGCTCCTACAATGAGCAGTTCTTC.

This clonotype is categorized as medium-sized (0.01 to 0.1%). The genes are TRBV10-2 and TRBJ2-5; possible D gene TRBD2, 5 bases. Per germline, CDR1 WSHSY and CDR2 SAAADI. CDR3 length: 12 amino acids. V lost 6 bases, J lost 3 bases, and 8 bases lay in between. CDR3: CASRSGKETQYF. The CDR3, as DNA: TGCGCCAGCAGGAGCGGTAAAGAGACCCAGTACTTC.

This clonotype was recorded at least ten times. V and J are TRBV11-2 and TRBJ1-1; D unclear. This CDR3 contains 13 residues. Per germline, CDR1 SGHAT and CDR2 FQNNGV. Trimming cost V 5 bases and J 0 bases, with 7 bases left between them. The CDR3 DNA sequence: TGTGCCAGCAGCCAATACATGAACACTGAAGCTTTCTTT. Encoded protein: CASSQYMNTEAFF.

Many counts were recorded for this clonotype. The rearrangement uses TRBV5-1 and TRBJ1-1; 7 bases align to TRBD1. Germline V gene data show CDR1 as SGHRS and CDR2 as YFSETQ. V was clipped by 5 bases and J by 7 bases; unmatched bases: 8. The CDR3 extends over 13 amino acids. The CDR3 protein is CASRGGTVGEAFF. CDR3 nucleotide sequence: TGCGCCAGCAGGGGGGGGACAGTCGGTGAAGCTTTCTTT.

This clonotype was detected only a few times. The CDR3 protein is CASSMDRRGTEAFF. CDR3 DNA: TGTGCCAGCAGTATGGACCGCCGAGGTACTGAAGCTTTCTTT. J is TRBJ1-1 and V is TRBV12-3 or TRBV12-4, with D unclear. This CDR3 contains 14 residues. Trimming shortened V by 5 bases and J by 5 bases, and 15 bases separated the two germline ends.

V gene TRBV2 combines with J gene TRBJ2-2; D is perhaps TRBD1 or TRBD2 (5 bases each). V lost 4 bases to trimming and J lost 3 bases, with 18 bases between them. The CDR3 runs 17 residues. Germline V CDR1 and CDR2: SNHLY, FYNNEI. CDR3 residues: CASSAEGPNPYTGELFF. The CDR3 nucleotides are TGTGCCAGCAGTGCTGAGGGACCCAACCCATACACCGGGGAGCTGTTTTTT.

This clonotype was counted ten times or more. V usage is TRBV20-1 and J usage is TRBJ2-3; 8 positions agree with TRBD2. J was trimmed by 0 bases and V by 0 bases; bases with no gene match: 2. The CDR3 consists of 15 residues. The germline gives CDR1 DFQATT, CDR2 SNEGSKA (reference sequence). The CDR3 region has the DNA TGCAGTGCTAGAGATCCTAGCGGGAGCACAGATACGCAGTATTTT. As protein: CSARDPSGSTDTQYF.

The J gene is TRBJ2-3, the V gene TRBV5-1; 12 nucleotides agree with TRBD2. CDR1 and CDR2 from the germline V gene are SGHRS and YFSETQ. The trim removed 2 bases at V and 6 bases at J, leaving 4 bases unmatched. The CDR3 is 15 amino acids. DNA of the CDR3: TGCGCCAGCAGCTTCTCCGGGACTAGCGGGGATACGCAGTATTTT. Translating gives CASSFSGTSGDTQYF.

The V and J genes are TRBV28 and TRBJ1-1, with a tentative D call TRBD1 (5 bases). CDR1 is MDHEN and CDR2 is SYDVKM in the germline V gene. V lost 4 bases to trimming and J lost 2 bases, with 14 bases between them. The CDR3 covers 15 residues. The CDR3 loop is CASSSLLGHNTEAFF. CDR3 DNA sequence: TGTGCCAGCAGTTCACTATTGGGGCATAACACTGAAGCTTTCTTT.

The sample holds many counts of this clonotype. The chain employs TRBV30 and TRBJ1-6, with TRBD1 matching 8 bases. Germline V gene data show CDR1 as GTSNPN and CDR2 as SVGIG (reference sequence). The CDR3 runs to 14 residues. With V trimmed by 1 base and J by 7 bases, 3 bases remained unmatched. CDR3 residues: CAWSAGQDNSPLHF. The CDR3 coding sequence is TGTGCCTGGAGTGCGGGACAGGACAATTCACCCCTCCACTTT.

The gene calls are TRBV3-1 and TRBJ1-1; TRBD1 agrees at 8 bases. The trim removed 0 bases at V and 1 base at J, leaving 7 bases unmatched. Per germline, CDR1 LGHDT and CDR2 YNNKEL (reference sequence). CDR3 size: 17 residues. CDR3 in amino acids: CASSQEDGQGRNTEAFF. The CDR3 nucleotides are TGTGCCAGCAGCCAAGAGGACGGACAGGGCAGGAACACTGAAGCTTTCTTT.

This clonotype was seen a few times. This chain connects TRBV10-3 to TRBJ2-7, with 7 bases lining up with TRBD2. The CDR3 consists of 14 residues. The germline V gene has CDR1 ENHRY and CDR2 SYGVKD. Trimming cost V 10 bases and J 4 bases; bases outside gene matches: 13. In DNA form, the CDR3 reads TGTGCCAGCGCCCAGGTCGGCGGGAGATACGAGCAGTACTTC. This encodes CASAQVGGRYEQYF.

This clonotype occurred a few times. This chain links TRBV25-1 with TRBJ2-1; D is ambiguous. The CDR3 loop spans 14 amino acids. Germline loops: CDR1 MGHDK, CDR2 SYGVNS. Trimming pared 3 bases from V and 2 bases from J, leaving 8 bases between. CDR3 protein: CASSDGPAYNEQFF. The CDR3, as DNA: TGTGCCAGCAGTGATGGGCCAGCCTACAATGAGCAGTTCTTC.

This chain connects TRBV18 to TRBJ2-5; TRBD1 matches 7 bases. The CDR3 runs 16 residues. CDR1 and CDR2 from the germline V gene are KGHSH and LQKENI. Trimming at V came to 4 bases and at J to 5 bases, leaving 13 bases not matched to a gene. Written as DNA, the CDR3 is TGTGCCAGCTCACTGGGATCGGACAGGAGGTTTGAGACCCAGTACTTC. Translation: CASSLGSDRRFETQYF.

The chain couples TRBV5-1 to TRBJ2-1; 10 nucleotides agree with TRBD2. CDR1 and CDR2 (germline): SGHRS, YFSETQ. This CDR3 comprises 16 residues. V lost 5 bases and J lost 3; bases outside the gene matches: 8. CDR3: CASRVGTSGIYNEQFF. In DNA form, the CDR3 reads TGCGCCAGCAGAGTGGGAACTAGCGGGATCTACAATGAGCAGTTCTTC.

The chain has TRBV3-1 and TRBJ2-5; no definite D call. The germline CDR1 and CDR2 sequences are LGHDT and YNNKEL (reference sequence). The CDR3 is 12 residues long. Trimming cost V 3 bases and J 1 base, with 3 bases left between them. In nucleotides, the CDR3 is TGTGCCAGCAGCCATGTCCAAGAGACCCAGTACTTC. Its translation: CASSHVQETQYF.

The chain employs TRBV11-3 and TRBJ2-2, with no clear D. With 0 bases removed from V and 3 bases from J, the gap between germline ends came to 5 bases. The germline V gene encodes CDR1 SGHNT and CDR2 YENEEA. The CDR3 runs to 14 residues. The CDR3 DNA reads as TGTGCCAGCAGCTTAGATCGGGACACCGGGGAGCTGTTTTTT. Protein: CASSLDRDTGELFF.

This clonotype has only a few counts. The chain has TRBV29-1 and TRBJ1-2; D remains unclear. CDR1 and CDR2 from the germline V gene are SQVTM and ANQGSEA. The CDR3 spans 14 residues. V shed 2 bases and J shed 0 bases, with 10 bases lying between them. This CDR3 reads CSVEIGPANYGYTF. In nucleotides, the CDR3 is TGCAGCGTTGAAATAGGGCCAGCTAACTATGGCTACACCTTC.

The chain carries TRBV27 and TRBJ1-2; D is perhaps TRBD1 (6 bases). The germline V gene has CDR1 MNHEY and CDR2 SMNVEV (reference sequence). Trimming removed 3 bases from V and 4 bases from J, with 9 bases in between. The CDR3 covers 13 residues. The CDR3 is CASSLTTGYGYTF. In nucleotides, the CDR3 is TGTGCCAGCAGTTTGACGACAGGCTATGGCTACACCTTC.

The sample holds a few counts of this clonotype. The chain joins TRBV6-1 to TRBJ2-1; 8 bases fit TRBD2. This CDR3 is built from 15 residues. CDR1 is MNHNS and CDR2 is SASEGT in the germline V gene. V trimming: 2 bases; J trimming: 3 bases; junction bases outside the gene matches: 3. The CDR3 loop reads CASSEWREDYNEQFF. CDR3 DNA: TGTGCCAGCAGTGAATGGCGGGAGGACTACAATGAGCAGTTCTTC.

J is TRBJ1-4 and V is TRBV7-2, with D unresolved. V shed 6 bases and J shed 7 bases, with 12 bases lying between them. This CDR3 is built from 13 residues. CDR1 SGHTA and CDR2 FQGNSA come from the germline V gene. The CDR3 DNA reads as TGTGCCAGCAGTGGGTCCGGCGGTGAAAAACTGTTTTTT. Translated: CASSGSGGEKLFF.

In its sample, this clonotype was seen many times. This rearrangement joins TRBV5-1 to TRBJ2-3; D is possibly TRBD1 (6 bases). V was clipped by 0 bases and J by 4 bases, with 12 bases between them. The length of the CDR3 is 15 residues. Germline V CDR1 and CDR2: SGHRS, YFSETQ. CDR3 amino acids: CASSLGGQRADTQYF. DNA for the CDR3: TGCGCCAGCAGCTTGGGAGGACAGAGGGCAGATACGCAGTATTTT.

This chain's CDR3 is CSVGVSSYNEQFF. The CDR3 DNA reads TGCAGCGTTGGGGTTAGCTCCTACAATGAGCAGTTCTTC. This chain joins TRBV29-1 and TRBJ2-1; D remains unclear. CDR3 length: 13 residues. With 4 bases removed from V and 0 bases from J, the gap between germline ends came to 7 bases. Germline V gives CDR1 SQVTM, CDR2 ANQGSEA.

This clonotype was recorded a few times. The chain has TRBV12-3 or TRBV12-4 and TRBJ1-5; unclear D gene. The V end was cut by 5 bases, the J end by 5 bases, with 13 bases between. CDR3 size: 14 residues. The CDR3: CASSLAWEDQPQHF. DNA for the CDR3: TGTGCCAGCAGTCTTGCCTGGGAAGATCAGCCCCAGCATTTT.